Shown below are 17 T cell receptor beta chains from a single sample sequenced in a study of naive and memory T cell subsets. An equimolar mix of two oligonucleotides served as the beta constant-region primer for TRBC1 and TRBC2. Nested alpha and beta constant-region primers with the SP2 primer drove four PCR rounds on ligated cDNA. TCRdb re-analysed the UMI-ligation and nested PCR reads in MiXCR, keeping a single row per CDR3 protein. The table includes 100,000 to 150,000 distinct CDR3 sequences, roughly 36% detected once. Sequences were obtained from central memory CD4+ T cells from blood. Every receptor here comes from a human donor in good health.

This clonotype was counted only a few times. This sequence joins TRBV6-6 and TRBJ2-1, with unresolved D. Germline-derived CDR1 and CDR2 are MNHNY and SVGAGI (reference sequence). The V end was cut by 1 base, the J end by 4 bases, with 8 bases between. The CDR3 sequence is 14 residues long. CDR3 in DNA: TGTGCCAGCAGTTACTTGACACTTTACAATGAGCAGTTCTTC. Translation gives CASSYLTLYNEQFF.

There are a few counts of this clonotype. The chain employs TRBV12-3 or TRBV12-4 and TRBJ2-1; weak D call: TRBD2 (6 bases). V lost 7 bases and J 7 bases, leaving 17 bases between the germline ends. This CDR3 contains 14 residues. CDR3 amino acids: CASNVVLATNEQFF. The CDR3 nucleotides are TGTGCCAGCAACGTGGTCCTAGCGACTAATGAGCAGTTCTTC.

This clonotype came up a few times. The chain employs TRBV29-1 and TRBJ2-2; a possible D gene is TRBD1 (6 bases). V was clipped by 6 bases and J by 6 bases, with 14 bases between them. This CDR3 contains 13 residues. From germline, CDR1 is SQVTM and CDR2 ANQGSEA. The CDR3 DNA follows: TGCAGCGTGGCCCAGGGGTACTCCGGGGAGCTGTTTTTT. Residues: CSVAQGYSGELFF.

The chain couples TRBV7-6 to TRBJ2-7; 7 bases line up with TRBD1. CDR1 SGHVS and CDR2 FNYEAQ come from the germline V gene. Trimming took 4 bases from V and 1 from J; bases not matched to a gene: 7. The CDR3 covers 15 residues. CDR3 nucleotides: TGTGCCAGCAGCTCGGCCGGGACAGTGTCCTACGAGCAGTACTTC. Translation gives CASSSAGTVSYEQYF.

The chain has TRBV20-1 and TRBJ2-5; 7 bases align to TRBD1. The junction had 1 base not matched to a gene; V was cut back by 2 bases and J by 4 bases. The CDR3 extends over 12 amino acids. In germline, CDR1 is DFQATT, CDR2 SNEGSKA (reference sequence). The CDR3 DNA reads TGCAGTGCTAGAAAGGGGGCAGAGACCCAGTACTTC. It is translated as CSARKGAETQYF.

In its sample, this clonotype was seen a few times. The chain uses TRBV11-2 and TRBJ2-3, with 8 bases that match TRBD2. Losses at the gene ends were 3 bases for V and 6 bases for J; bases not matched to a gene: 8. The CDR3 length is 15 residues. Germline assignment: CDR1 SGHAT and CDR2 FQNNGV. The CDR3 DNA reads TGTGCCAGCAGCTTTAATCCGGGAGGGCTTGATACGCAGTATTTT. It translates to CASSFNPGGLDTQYF. Based on the CDR3 plus reference TRBV11-2 and TRBJ2-3, the full variable domain is EAGVAQSPRYKIIEKRQSVAFWCNPISGHATLYWYQQILGQGPKLLIQFQNNGVVDDSQLPKDRFSAERLKGVDSTLKIQPAKLEDSAVYLCASSFNPGGLDTQYFGPGTRLTVL.

This clonotype occurred many times. V usage is TRBV29-1 and J usage is TRBJ2-1; D might be TRBD2 (7 bases). Germline CDR1 SQVTM, CDR2 ANQGSEA. V was cut by 2 bases and J by 5 bases, with 16 bases left in between. The CDR3 spans 15 residues. The chain's CDR3 is CSVELRGRANNEQFF. CDR3 sequence (DNA): TGCAGCGTTGAACTTAGGGGGAGGGCAAACAATGAGCAGTTCTTC.

This clonotype has a handful of counts. The rearrangement uses TRBV6-6 and TRBJ2-1; D is undetermined. Trimming removed 4 bases at V and 4 bases at J, with 8 bases between. CDR1 and CDR2 from the germline V gene are MNHNY and SVGAGI (reference sequence). CDR3 length: 13 amino acids. The CDR3 is CASSLGFYNEQFF. CDR3 coding DNA: TGTGCCAGCAGTTTGGGTTTTTACAATGAGCAGTTCTTC.

The chain employs TRBV18 and TRBJ1-5; possibly TRBD1 for D (6 bases). The V gene's germline CDR1 is KGHSH and CDR2 LQKENI. The CDR3 has 14 amino acids. The V end lost 2 bases, the J end lost 7 bases, and 12 bases lay between the germline ends. The CDR3 spells CASSPDGGQQPQHF. CDR3 nucleotides: TGTGCCAGCTCACCAGACGGGGGCCAACAGCCCCAGCATTTT.

V usage is TRBV18 and J usage is TRBJ1-1; 7 bases map to TRBD1. CDR3 length equals 14 residues. Germline V lookup: CDR1 KGHSH, CDR2 LQKENI. V gave up 4 bases and J gave up 5 bases; unmatched junction bases: 7. DNA for the CDR3: TGTGCCAGCTCACTCGACAGGGTGGGTACTGAAGCTTTCTTT. Translation gives CASSLDRVGTEAFF. Drawing the rest from reference TRBV18 and TRBJ1-1, the complete variable domain is NAGVMQNPRHLVRRRGQEARLRCSPMKGHSHVYWYRQLPEEGLKFMVYLQKENIIDESGMPKERFSAEFPKEGPSILRIQQVVRGDSAAYFCASSLDRVGTEAFFGQGTRLTVV.

This clonotype was seen only a few times. J is TRBJ2-1 and V is TRBV29-1, with 10 bases aligning to TRBD2. After removal of 7 bases from V and 4 bases from J, the junction contained 7 bases not matched to a gene. Per the germline V gene, CDR1 is SQVTM and CDR2 is ANQGSEA. The CDR3 consists of 14 residues. This CDR3 is CSALSGRVYNEQFF. The CDR3 region has the DNA TGCAGCGCTCTGAGCGGGAGGGTATACAATGAGCAGTTCTTC.

This clonotype showed up just a few times. Written as DNA, the CDR3 is TGCAGTGCTAGCCGACTAGCGGGAGCCGCAGATACGCAGTATTTT. As protein: CSASRLAGAADTQYF. The chain combines TRBV20-1 with TRBJ2-3; TRBD2 matches 12 bases. J was trimmed by 4 bases and V by 3 bases; bases with no gene match: 5. The V gene's germline CDR1 is DFQATT and CDR2 SNEGSKA (reference sequence). The CDR3 covers 15 residues.

The chain couples TRBV28 to TRBJ2-3; a possible D gene is TRBD2 (7 bases). V shed 3 bases and J shed 1 base, with 17 bases lying between them. Germline CDR1 MDHEN, CDR2 SYDVKM. CDR3 length equals 17 residues. CDR3 DNA: TGTGCCAGCAGTTTCGGTGCGGGGGCCAGGCGCACAGATACGCAGTATTTT. Protein: CASSFGAGARRTDTQYF.

There are many counts of this clonotype. The rearrangement links TRBV11-2 to TRBJ2-3; D is perhaps TRBD1 (5 bases). Trimming shortened V by 1 base and J by 3 bases, and 11 bases separated the two germline ends. Looked up from germline, CDR1 is SGHAT and CDR2 is FQNNGV. The CDR3 has 15 residues. The CDR3 DNA follows: TGTGCCAGCAGCTTAGTTCAGGGTGCGACAGATACGCAGTATTTT. The encoded protein is CASSLVQGATDTQYF.

The chain joins TRBV29-1 to TRBJ2-7; 7 bases align to TRBD1. The CDR3 extends over 13 amino acids. V lost 5 bases and J lost 0; bases outside the gene matches: 4. Germline V gene lookup returns CDR1 SQVTM and CDR2 ANQGSEA. The CDR3 reads CSVRQGSSYEQYF. The CDR3 coding sequence is TGCAGCGTTAGACAGGGCAGCTCCTACGAGCAGTACTTC.

This clonotype has more than one count but fewer than ten. The chain recombines TRBV5-6 with TRBJ2-7; unclear D gene. Germline CDR1 SGHDT, CDR2 YYEEEE. V shed 6 bases and J shed 7 bases, with 11 bases lying between them. The CDR3 length is 11 residues. This chain's CDR3 is CASKGVGEQYF. The CDR3, as DNA: TGTGCCAGCAAAGGCGTCGGGGAGCAGTACTTC.

The chain employs TRBV18 and TRBJ2-7, with D possibly being TRBD2 (5 bases). Trimming took 1 base from V and 5 from J, leaving 12 bases between them. CDR1 and CDR2 from the germline V gene are KGHSH and LQKENI. The CDR3 spans 14 residues. CDR3 DNA: TGTGCCAGCTCACCACGAGCGGTTGGCGACGAGCAGTACTTC. Its protein product is CASSPRAVGDEQYF.